This T cell receptor beta chain was sequenced during a study of cytomegalovirus exposure and HLA in healthy donors (dated by TCRdb to about 2017). Study-wide context: An earlier analysis of 587 of the donors reported roughly 300 Gb of sequence data and around 120 million unique TCR beta sequences obtained from 180 million or so T cells. To study patterns of TCR occurrence, a later analysis re-analyzed previously published TCR beta repertoires from 650 to 750 donors and added high-resolution HLA genotyping. Because of strong linkage in the cohort, four to six DR-DQ haplotypes were treated as single units for association and clustering. In addition to the first cohort of approximately 650 subjects, a separate validation cohort of 120 different subjects was used. Using immunosequencing, the study profiled T cell repertoires from 640 or so subjects and related those repertoires to cytomegalovirus serostatus. To predict cytomegalovirus infection status, the study brought together high-throughput TCR immunosequencing, statistical association of individual TCRs with disease status, and machine learning. Among the roughly 410 genotyped donors, approximately 81% belonged to the genetic ancestry cluster associated with self-reported Caucasian donors. An early release that covered fewer than 750 HLA-typed donors contained about 300 gigabases of sequencing data and 75 million to 100 million unique TCR sequences. Across around 400 genotyped donors of the cohort, an average of approximately 220,000 unique TCR beta nucleotide sequences per donor were sequenced, and roughly 20% of those sequences were non-productive. Donor age, sex, ethnicity and CMV serostatus were collected together with the repertoire data. The study was designed to test whether signatures of past pathogen exposure could be identified by cataloging public T cell receptors. Every discovery cohort repertoire had been produced on one sequencing platform. The later analysis used no new phenotypic data to find candidate immune exposures, relying instead on TCR beta sequences and their occurrence across donors. In a later genetic analysis, genome-wide SNP genotypes for about three fifths of the roughly 670 donors were used, and that subset was treated as a discovery cohort. The number of typed donors differed by locus: about 620-640 for A, B, C, DRB1 and DQB1; some 540 for DQA1; 606 for DPA1; and roughly 490 for DPB1. Class I and class II HLA loci were covered by the typing at four-digit resolution. In an earlier analysis of 587 of the donors, high-throughput TCR beta sequencing was used to judge whether each TCR beta V gene segment behaved as functional or pseudogenic. Results and caveats for the whole study, not just this receptor: According to a later analysis, parvovirus B19, influenza, CMV and Epstein-Barr virus appeared linked to several top co-occurrence clusters. In both the original and validation cohorts, the classifier was reported to diagnose cytomegalovirus status with high specificity and sensitivity. Because HLA typing was missing for some donors at each locus, association tests included only the typed subset. An earlier analysis of around 600 of the donors showed that most TCR beta V segments appeared in productive rearrangements either about 87% or about 30% of the time, which broadly matched IMGT annotations. A later analysis found that most CMV-associated TCR beta chains appeared HLA-restricted, with HLA associations seemingly driven largely by CMV exposure. An association between a missense DCLRE1C variant and V-gene and J-gene trimming of TCR beta chains was found in a later genetic analysis and replicated in an independent cohort. In a later analysis, 16,951 TCR beta sequences were associated with specific HLA alleles at a false discovery rate of 0.05. A further reported finding was that TCR beta sequences accurately predicted the HLA-A and HLA-B alleles for most subjects in the first cohort. The authors suggested that the approach could potentially be generalized to other disease states and immunological phenotypes. Correlated functional status among segregating V segments might be attributable to linkage disequilibrium, but an unknown experimental factor could not be ruled out. Assigning TCR associations to individual alleles was difficult when HLA alleles, especially DR and DQ, strongly co-occurred. The earlier analysis of 587 of the donors excluded seventeen rarely observed V segments, including chromosome 9 orphons, because counts were too low. Three of the identified cytomegalovirus-associated TCR beta chains were confirmed in vitro to be specific for cytomegalovirus antigens. A later analysis found that HLA-associated TCR beta chains were more clonally expanded and had lower generation probabilities than equally common non-associated chains. Immune exposure information for the cohort was limited to CMV serostatus. In this cohort, only TCR beta chains were sequenced, and detectable features were limited by the absence of alpha or paired-chain data. The sequencing pipeline was judged likely to have produced a cluster of highly shared sequence variants as a technical artifact. Some IMGT-functional V segments, including TRBV6-2 and TRBV6-3, could not be distinguished by the 87-base-pair reads and were therefore excluded. The study listed 150 to 200 TCR beta chains as associated with cytomegalovirus. Most TCR sequences were seen in very few donors, while some public TCRs were found in many individuals. Presence/absence analyses assumed roughly uniform sequencing depth across donors, an assumption that may not hold. According to a later analysis, TCR association rates differed among HLA loci, with DRB1 alleles showing the most associated TCRs and HLA-C alleles showing the fewest. In a later genetic analysis, fewer N-insertions in productive TCRs were reported among donors in an Asian-associated ancestry cluster than the approximately 710-donor mean.

Spanning cysteine to phenylalanine, the CDR3 consists of 16 amino acids. CDR3 DNA is the only sequence kept; it has 48 bases, read in frame from the first base. V and J are truncated by 0 bases and 3 bases respectively, leaving an intervening sequence of 14 bases. From a lookup of the germline V gene (reference sequence), CDR1 and CDR2 are LNHNV and YYDKDF. The library was made by the immunoSEQ multiplex PCR assay. A mixture of 60 forward primers for TCR Vbeta segments and 13 reverse primers for TCR Jbeta segments was used in the multiplex PCR. A multiplex PCR assay on genomic DNA amplified the CDR3 region of rearranged TCR beta genes. The amplified TCR beta libraries were sequenced on the Illumina HiSeq System as 87-base-pair reads. Processing in the source paper ran as follows. Across the 670 or so repertoires, a later analysis counted tens of millions of unique TCR beta chains, around 11 million of which were shared by at least two donors. To remove PCR and sequencing errors, raw reads were error-corrected and collapsed into unique sequences using a nearest-neighbor algorithm that merged closely related sequences. CDR3 sequences were aligned to IMGT reference sequences to assign V, D and J gene segments. Each retained sequence needed at least a six-nucleotide match to both a V gene segment and a J gene segment. Rearrangements were called productive when the CDR3 lacked stop codons and stayed in frame with V and J; all others were non-productive. Following IMGT convention, CDR3 was defined as the stretch from the second conserved V-encoded cysteine up to the conserved J-encoded phenylalanine. In an earlier analysis of around 540 of the donors, sequences lacking an unambiguous match to a single V gene segment were excluded. An earlier analysis of several hundred of the donors called V segments functional above 56.7% productive rearrangements and segregating when the between-donor standard deviation exceeded 5%. A statistical classification framework was built to diagnose cytomegalovirus status from the catalog of TCR beta chain sequences. A later analysis assigned V and J genes by comparing TCR nucleotide sequences with IMGT/GENE-DB human TR gene sequences. In a later analysis, CDR3 sequences and most-parsimonious VDJ recombination scenarios were assigned using the TCRdist pipeline. A later analysis defined each TCR beta chain by its CDR3 amino acid sequence plus V-gene family, and excluded reads lacking a unique V-gene family. To address suspected cross-contamination and a sequencing artifact, a later analysis removed around 600 highly shared, low-generation-probability nucleotide sequences. In a later analysis, a clonal expansion index for each public chain was calculated from normalized within-repertoire ranks of inferred template counts. In a later analysis, generation probabilities were computed with a VDJ recombination model fitted to out-of-frame rearrangements, and the resulting probabilities were checked against IGoR. In a later analysis, TCR-TCR, TCR-HLA and TCR-CMV co-occurrence was scored with hypergeometric tests, and a repertoire-size bias correction was applied to TCR pairs. False discovery rates were estimated in a later analysis by permuting HLA or CMV assignments 20 times. A later analysis grouped co-occurring TCRs with DBSCAN, adding TCRdist sequence similarity when clustering within HLA-allele-positive subsets. Repertoires with fewer than 30,000 or more than 120,000 public chains were left out of co-occurrence clustering, as were about 5 repertoires with anomalous nucleotide sharing. Imported from immuneACCESS, the table was reduced by TCRdb to in-frame sequences with V and J called. These copies leave out some clones; in studies compared against another copy, an unresolved V gene accounts for under half, and the cause of the remainder is not known. Clonal size and the V and J genes are those of that table, whereas D and trimming came from the DNA. A total of roughly 77,000 clones appear in this sample, nearly 80% of them only once. 3.5% to 4.5% of the sample goes to the ten largest clones.

In total, around 600 healthy bone marrow donors made up the cohort. All cohort members were sampled while nominally healthy, although unrecorded immune exposures were likely present. The donor tested CMV seronegative, placing the donor among the 350 or so seronegative members of the cohort. A peripheral blood sample was provided by each donor, and peripheral blood mononuclear cells were used for TCR beta sequencing. Genomic DNA was extracted from the blood cell samples with the Qiagen DNeasy Blood Extraction Kit. This clone was observed a handful of times. Its binding antigen is unknown. It has no much larger one-base neighbor in the sample; base qualities were not kept.

The sequence was collected from a middle-aged man in good health and CMV-seronegative. The sample taken for sequencing was PBMCs. Here the chain combines TRBV15 and TRBJ1-2, and possibly TRBD1, on 6 matching bases. The CDR3 loop reads CATSRDRNRADYGYTF. The sequence in DNA is TGTGCCACCAGCAGAGATAGGAACAGGGCTGACTATGGCTACACCTTC.